A selection of T cell receptor beta chains follows, all from one sample in a study of blood T cell repertoires in COVID-19. Measured with immunoSEQ multiplex PCR; TCRdb has only the in-frame clones, and not every one. The sample has a few hundred thousand clones; around 84% are singletons. The sample comprised PBMCs or T cells enriched from blood (not recorded which). All receptors derive from a woman younger than 35 who had recovered from COVID-19. Both conserved end residues are part of each CDR3. D genes are given only for firm matches. Clone size is stated in some rows and not others, as once, few, many or a class when expanded.

v_gene	d_gene	j_gene	abundance	CDR3nt	CDR3aa
TRBV11-2	NA	TRBJ1-5	NA	TGTGCCAGCAGCAGGAGGAGCAATCAGCCCCAGCATTTT	CASSRRSNQPQHF
TRBV13	NA	TRBJ1-6	NA	TGTGCCAGCAGCCTTGGGGGGGGCGGGAGCTCCTATAATTCACCCCTCCACTTT	CASSLGGGGSSYNSPLHF
TRBV4-2	TRBD1	TRBJ1-4	NA	TGTGCCAGCAGCCAAGAGCAGGGGGGTGATGAAAAACTGTTTTTT	CASSQEQGGDEKLFF
TRBV15	TRBD1	TRBJ2-5	NA	TGTGCCACCAGCAGAGTTGGGACAGGACAAGAGACCCAGTACTTC	CATSRVGTGQETQYF
TRBV5-1	NA	TRBJ1-5	NA	TGCGCCAGCAGCTTACGGACTGAGGGGCCCCAGCATTTT	CASSLRTEGPQHF
TRBV5-1	TRBD1	TRBJ1-1	once	TGCGCCAGCAGCTTATTCGGACAGGGGAACACTGAAGCTTTCTTT	CASSLFGQGNTEAFF
TRBV5-1	TRBD1	TRBJ1-4	NA	TGCGCCAGCAGCTTGGCCCTGCGACAGGGGAATGAAAAACTGTTTTTT	CASSLALRQGNEKLFF
TRBV27	NA	TRBJ2-1	NA	TGTGCCAGCAGTTTCATGGCCAACAATGAGCAGTTCTTC	CASSFMANNEQFF
TRBV30	NA	TRBJ2-2	NA	TGTGCCTCCCAGGGCACCGGGGAGCTGTTTTTT	CASQGTGELFF
TRBV30	TRBD2	TRBJ2-2	NA	TGTGCCTGGAGTGTACGTAGGCGGGAGTTCGCCGGGGAGCTGTTTTTT	CAWSVRRREFAGELFF
TRBV5-1	NA	TRBJ2-7	NA	TGCGCCAGCAGCCTAAGTCAGGGCTACGAGCAGTACTTC	CASSLSQGYEQYF
TRBV15	NA	TRBJ2-2	NA	TGTGCCACCAGCAGAGAGCAGGGGACCTTACTCGGGGAGCTGTTTTTT	CATSREQGTLLGELFF
TRBV7-9	NA	TRBJ2-5	NA	TGTGCCATCGGTGTTTGGGGCCGGGAGACCCAGTACTTC	CAIGVWGRETQYF
TRBV19	NA	TRBJ1-5	NA	TGTGCCAGTAGTATAGTAACAGATAGCAATCAGCCCCAGCATTTT	CASSIVTDSNQPQHF
TRBV4-2	NA	TRBJ2-7	NA	TGTGCCAGCAGCCAAATAATGACAGAATACGAGCAGTACTTC	CASSQIMTEYEQYF
TRBV29-1	TRBD2	TRBJ2-1	once	TGCAGTAGTTGGGGAGGGGCTAGCGGGAGTAGCAATGAGCAGTTCTTC	CSSWGGASGSSNEQFF
TRBV25-1	TRBD2	TRBJ2-7	few	TGTGCCAGCAGTGGGGGAATCACTAGCGAGAGCTCCTACGAGCAGTACTTC	CASSGGITSESSYEQYF
TRBV2	NA	TRBJ1-4	NA	TGTGCCAGCAGCTCCGCCCGACAGAAACCAGAAAAACTGTTTTTT	CASSSARQKPEKLFF
TRBV5-1	NA	TRBJ2-2	once	TGCGCCAGCAGCTTGGGGACAGCCTCCGGGGAGCTGTTTTTT	CASSLGTASGELFF
TRBV21-1	NA	TRBJ1-1	NA	TGTGCCAGCAGCAGGGGCTGCGAAGCTTTCTTT	CASSRGCEAFF
TRBV7-9	NA	TRBJ1-1	NA	TGTGCCAGCAGCTTAGGAGGACAAAGGGGCGAAGCTTTCTTT	CASSLGGQRGEAFF
TRBV5-1	TRBD2	TRBJ2-5	NA	TGCGCCAGCAGCGACCTAGGCGGGAGGGAAGAGACCCAGTACTTC	CASSDLGGREETQYF
TRBV6-6	NA	TRBJ2-7	NA	TGTGCCAGCAGCCGTGACAGGTCCTACGAGCAGTACTTC	CASSRDRSYEQYF
TRBV24-1	NA	TRBJ1-2	once	TGTGCCACCAGTGACTCTAGGACACCCTCACTTGGCTACACCTTC	CATSDSRTPSLGYTF
TRBV19	TRBD2	TRBJ2-1	NA	TGTGCCAGTAGTGTCACCGGGACTAGCGGGGCCGATGAGCAGTTCTTC	CASSVTGTSGADEQFF
TRBV29-1	NA	TRBJ1-4	few	TGCAGCGTTGTTGGCAGAACTAATGAAAAACTGTTTTTT	CSVVGRTNEKLFF